This section outlines one TCR beta chain sequence together with its context. Its antigen target is currently unknown. Within one base of it there is no much larger clone, and no base qualities were kept. The data belong to a study of radiation and T cells in renal cell carcinoma (dated by TCRdb to about 2020). Some background on the complete study: Samples came from a clinical trial, in which primary renal cell carcinomas received 15 Gy stereotactic body radiation therapy followed by nephrectomy 4 weeks later. Across all 53 samples, 4,016,671 unique CDR3 nucleotide sequences encoding about 2.4 million unique CDR3 amino acid sequences were identified. In total, approximately 53 samples underwent TCR beta sequencing: about 25 tumors plus 27 peripheral blood samples. Beyond this particular receptor, the publication reports: An increase in top tumor clonotypes in blood was observed from baseline to 2 weeks post-radiation, followed by contraction by 4 weeks, which was taken to suggest transient expansion of tumor-resident clones. Effects of radiation dose or scheduling on the TCR repertoire could not be addressed with the single-armed trial design. Because pretreatment tumor biopsies were not available, the baseline intratumoral presence of clonotypes could not be determined. Blood repertoire dynamics were not followed beyond 4 weeks after treatment.

The time point label for this specimen denotes: baseline pretreatment blood. According to the study, the label for this sample's treatment or condition signals: 15 Gy SBRT to primary tumor, nephrectomy 4 weeks later. To follow tumor-enriched clonotypes, serial peripheral blood was collected from radiation-treated patients at baseline and at 2 weeks and 4 weeks after SBRT. All patients had renal cell carcinoma with clear cell pathology. The QIAamp DNA Blood Mini Kit (Qiagen) was used to prepare genomic DNA for TCR sequencing. Only samples passing all quality control checks were included in the analyses. Following the manufacturer's recommendations, the immunoSEQ kit was used to generate TCR beta libraries from genomic DNA. To prepare libraries, a first multiplex PCR with proprietary primers was run, followed by a second PCR that added unique barcodes, and a bead cleanup was done after each round. A kit-provided positive control reaction and a negative control reaction were included in every sample batch. The final libraries were assessed on an Agilent 4200 TapeStation D1000 ScreenTape, pooled by volume, and quantified by qPCR. An Illumina NextSeq500 fitted with a MidOutput 150-cycle cartridge performed the sequencing, running 156 Read1 cycles and 15 Index1 cycles with the kit's custom primers. The pooled library was loaded at roughly 1 pM, and roughly 18% PhiX control was spiked in. Processing in the source paper ran as follows. The vendor-processed data were analyzed in R, and a clonotype was defined as all T cells that share the same CDR3 nucleotide sequence. In the clone abundance analyses, frequencies were normalized to the 10,000 most abundant clones in each sample. Before analysis, public T cell clones were removed, and these numbered fewer than five per sample on average. A difference in abundance of at least 32-fold between compartments was used to define tumor-enriched and baseline blood-enriched clonotypes. A beta-binomial differential abundance model was used to identify clonotypes that expanded or contracted between blood time points. Tumor-blood repertoire similarity was measured with the Baroni-Urbani and Buser coefficient, and group comparisons used two-tailed Wilcoxon tests in R. The source is immuneACCESS, and TCRdb retained only in-frame sequences with V and J called. Part of the clones is not carried over; for the studies checked, unresolved V genes explain less than half of this, and the remainder is unexplained. That table furnishes V, J and clone size, whereas the DNA furnished D and trimming. This sample holds approximately 150,000 clones; over 65% were observed only once. The top ten clones comprise around a quarter of the sample.

From its cysteine to its phenylalanine, the CDR3 spans 12 amino acids. Only the CDR3 part of the read is kept: 36 bases, read in frame from the first base. CDR1 and CDR2, looked up from the germline V gene (reference sequence), are GTSNPN and SVGIG. V trim: 4 bases; J trim: 9 bases; unmatched bases: 8. The rearrangement joined TRBV30 to TRBJ1-2; TRBD1 aligns with 7 central bases. This clonotype was obtained from a woman in her forties or fifties with renal cell carcinoma. Sequenced material: blood, taken from a patient whose treatment included radiotherapy and nephrectomy. DNA sequence: TGTGCCTGGAAACAGGGGAATGTTCGCTACACCTTC. The encoded protein is CAWKQGNVRYTF.